This TCR beta chain appears in the sequencing data of a study of shared clonotypes between healthy human individuals. Assay execution proceeded at the deep level. Produced via immunoSEQ multiplex PCR; TCRdb's table is partial and in-frame only. The profile shows over a million clones, roughly 96% of them singletons. This clone occurred once. Its specificity is unknown. Study-level results: Generation probability values for non-shared clonotypes were lower than those for clonotypes shared by all four donors. The study generally estimated greater richness for naive than memory subsets.

V was shortened by 1 base and J by 7 bases, with 8 bases between the two germline ends. The CDR3 extends over 13 amino acids. The germline V gene encodes CDR1 MNHEY and CDR2 SMNVEV (reference sequence). The sequence was collected from a man aged 30 to 39 in good health. The sequenced sample consisted of naive CD4+ T cells sorted from blood. Described subset: CD45RA+ positively selected. The gene calls are TRBV27 and TRBJ2-1; perhaps TRBD1 as D (6 bases). This CDR3 reads CASSLWTENEQFF. The CDR3 DNA follows: TGTGCCAGCAGTTTATGGACAGAGAATGAGCAGTTCTTC.